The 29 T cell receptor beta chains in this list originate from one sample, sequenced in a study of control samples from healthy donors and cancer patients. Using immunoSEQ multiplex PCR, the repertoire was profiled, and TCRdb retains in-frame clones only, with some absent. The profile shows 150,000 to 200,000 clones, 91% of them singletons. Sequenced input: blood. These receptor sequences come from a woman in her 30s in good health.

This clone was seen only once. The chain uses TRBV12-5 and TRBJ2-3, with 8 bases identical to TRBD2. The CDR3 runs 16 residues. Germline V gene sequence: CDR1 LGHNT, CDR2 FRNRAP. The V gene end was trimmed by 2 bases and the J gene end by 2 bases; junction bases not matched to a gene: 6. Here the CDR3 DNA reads TGTGCTAGTGGTTTGATACTAGCGGTAGCCACAGATACGCAGTATTTT. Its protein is CASGLILAVATDTQYF.

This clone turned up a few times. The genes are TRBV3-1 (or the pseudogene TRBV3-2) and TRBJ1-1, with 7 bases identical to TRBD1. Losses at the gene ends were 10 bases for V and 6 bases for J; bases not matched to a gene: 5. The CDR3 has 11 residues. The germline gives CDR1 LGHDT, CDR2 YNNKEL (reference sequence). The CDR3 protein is CATNRGAEAFF. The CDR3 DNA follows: TGTGCCACAAACAGGGGCGCTGAAGCTTTCTTT.

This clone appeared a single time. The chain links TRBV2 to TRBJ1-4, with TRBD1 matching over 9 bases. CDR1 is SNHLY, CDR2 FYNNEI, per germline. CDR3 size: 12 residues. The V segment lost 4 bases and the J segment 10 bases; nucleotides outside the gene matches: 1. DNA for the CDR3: TGTGCCAGCAGTGGGACAGGGGTAAAACTGTTTTTT. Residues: CASSGTGVKLFF.

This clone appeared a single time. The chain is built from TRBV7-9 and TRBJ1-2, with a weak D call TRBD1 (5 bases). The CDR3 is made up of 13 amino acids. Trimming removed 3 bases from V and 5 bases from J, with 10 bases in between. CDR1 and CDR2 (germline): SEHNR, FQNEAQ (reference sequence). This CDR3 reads CASSFREGYGYTF. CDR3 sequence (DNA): TGTGCCAGCAGCTTCAGGGAAGGGTATGGCTACACCTTC. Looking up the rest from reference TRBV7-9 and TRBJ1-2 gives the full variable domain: DTGVSQNPRHKITKRGQNVTFRCDPISEHNRLYWYRQTLGQGPEFLTYFQNEAQLEKSRLLSDRFSAERPKGSFSTLEIQRTEQGDSAMYLCASSFREGYGYTFGSGTRLTVV.

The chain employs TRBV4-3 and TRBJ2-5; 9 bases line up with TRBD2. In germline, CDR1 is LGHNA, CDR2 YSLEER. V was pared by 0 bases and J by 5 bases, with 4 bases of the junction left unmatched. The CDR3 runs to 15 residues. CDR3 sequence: CASSQDIAGVETQYF. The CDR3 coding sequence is TGCGCCAGCAGCCAAGATATAGCGGGAGTGGAGACCCAGTACTTC.

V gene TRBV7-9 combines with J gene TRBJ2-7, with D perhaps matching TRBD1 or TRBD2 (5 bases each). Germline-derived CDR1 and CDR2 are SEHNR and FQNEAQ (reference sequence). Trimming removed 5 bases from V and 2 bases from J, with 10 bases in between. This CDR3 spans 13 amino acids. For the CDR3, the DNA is TGTGCCAGCAGCCCGGGACGTACCTACGAGCAGTACTTC. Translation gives CASSPGRTYEQYF.

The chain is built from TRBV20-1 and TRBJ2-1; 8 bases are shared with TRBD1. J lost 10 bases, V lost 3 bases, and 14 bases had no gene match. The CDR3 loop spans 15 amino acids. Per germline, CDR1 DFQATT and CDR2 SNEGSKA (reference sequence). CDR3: CSASSYGQGADEQFF. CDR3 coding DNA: TGCAGTGCTAGTAGTTACGGGCAGGGGGCTGACGAGCAGTTCTTC.

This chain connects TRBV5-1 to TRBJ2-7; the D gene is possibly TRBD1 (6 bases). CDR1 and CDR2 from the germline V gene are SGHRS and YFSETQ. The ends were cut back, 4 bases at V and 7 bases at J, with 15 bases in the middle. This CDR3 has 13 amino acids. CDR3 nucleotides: TGCGCCAGCAGCCCGATGGACAGAGGTGAGCAGTACTTC. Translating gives CASSPMDRGEQYF.

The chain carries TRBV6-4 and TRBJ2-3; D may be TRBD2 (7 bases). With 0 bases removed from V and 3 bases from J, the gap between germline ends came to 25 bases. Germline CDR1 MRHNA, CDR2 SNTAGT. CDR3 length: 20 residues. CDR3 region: CASSDSTSPIGTSRTDTQYF. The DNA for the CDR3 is TGTGCCAGCAGTGACTCGACTAGCCCCATCGGGACATCAAGGACAGATACGCAGTATTTT.

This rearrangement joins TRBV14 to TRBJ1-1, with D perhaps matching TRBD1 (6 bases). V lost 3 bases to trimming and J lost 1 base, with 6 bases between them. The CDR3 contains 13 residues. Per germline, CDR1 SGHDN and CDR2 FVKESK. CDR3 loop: CASSQGANTEAFF. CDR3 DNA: TGTGCCAGCAGCCAGGGGGCGAACACTGAAGCTTTCTTT.

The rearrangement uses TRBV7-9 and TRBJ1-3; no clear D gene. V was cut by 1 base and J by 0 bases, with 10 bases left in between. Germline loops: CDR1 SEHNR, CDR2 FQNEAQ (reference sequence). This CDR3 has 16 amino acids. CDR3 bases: TGTGCCAGCAGCTTAGTTTTCAGAGACTCTGGAAACACCATATATTTT. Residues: CASSLVFRDSGNTIYF.

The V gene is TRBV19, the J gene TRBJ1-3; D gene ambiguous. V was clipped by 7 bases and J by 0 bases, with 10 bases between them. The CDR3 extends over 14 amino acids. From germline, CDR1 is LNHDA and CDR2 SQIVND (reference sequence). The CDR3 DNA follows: TGTGCCAGTACCCGGAGGACCTCTGGAAACACCATATATTTT. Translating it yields CASTRRTSGNTIYF. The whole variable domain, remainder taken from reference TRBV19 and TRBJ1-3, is DGGITQSPKYLFRKEGQNVTLSCEQNLNHDAMYWYRQDPGQGLRLIYYSQIVNDFQKGDIAEGYSVSREKKESFPLTVTSAQKNPTAFYLCASTRRTSGNTIYFGEGSWLTVV.

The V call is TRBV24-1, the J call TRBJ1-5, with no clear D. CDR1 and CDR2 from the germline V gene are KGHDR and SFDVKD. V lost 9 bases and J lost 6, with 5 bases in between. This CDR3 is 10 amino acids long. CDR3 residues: CATEGQPQHF. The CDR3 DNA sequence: TGTGCCACCGAGGGTCAGCCCCAGCATTTT.

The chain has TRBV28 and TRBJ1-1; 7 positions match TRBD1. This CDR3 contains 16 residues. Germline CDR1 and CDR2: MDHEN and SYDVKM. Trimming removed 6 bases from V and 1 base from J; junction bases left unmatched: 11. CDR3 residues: CASRPDRVGGNTEAFF. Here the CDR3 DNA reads TGTGCCAGCAGACCTGACAGGGTTGGGGGGAACACTGAAGCTTTCTTT.

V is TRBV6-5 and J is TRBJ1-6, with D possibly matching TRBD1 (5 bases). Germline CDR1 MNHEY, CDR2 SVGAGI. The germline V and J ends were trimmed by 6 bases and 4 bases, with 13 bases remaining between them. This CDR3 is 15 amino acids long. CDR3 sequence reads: CASRRVGLYNSPLHF. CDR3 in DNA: TGTGCCAGCAGGAGGGTGGGACTTTATAATTCACCCCTCCACTTT.

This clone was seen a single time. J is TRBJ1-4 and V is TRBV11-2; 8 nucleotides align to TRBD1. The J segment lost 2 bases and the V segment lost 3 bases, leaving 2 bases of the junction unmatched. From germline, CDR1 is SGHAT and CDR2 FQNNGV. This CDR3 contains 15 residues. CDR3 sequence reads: CASSLDRVTNEKLFF. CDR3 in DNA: TGTGCCAGCAGCTTGGACAGGGTTACTAATGAAAAACTGTTTTTT.

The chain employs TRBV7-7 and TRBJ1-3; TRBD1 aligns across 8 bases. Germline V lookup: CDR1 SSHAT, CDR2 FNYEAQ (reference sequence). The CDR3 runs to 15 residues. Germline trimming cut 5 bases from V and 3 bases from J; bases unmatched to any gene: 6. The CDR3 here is CASSLDRGVGNTIYF. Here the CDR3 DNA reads TGTGCCAGCAGCCTAGACAGGGGCGTTGGAAACACCATATATTTT.

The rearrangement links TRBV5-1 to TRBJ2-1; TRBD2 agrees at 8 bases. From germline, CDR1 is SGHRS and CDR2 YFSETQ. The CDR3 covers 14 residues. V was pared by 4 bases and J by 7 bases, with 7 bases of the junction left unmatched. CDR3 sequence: CASSPPGLVNEQFF. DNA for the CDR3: TGCGCCAGCAGCCCGCCGGGACTAGTGAATGAGCAGTTCTTC.

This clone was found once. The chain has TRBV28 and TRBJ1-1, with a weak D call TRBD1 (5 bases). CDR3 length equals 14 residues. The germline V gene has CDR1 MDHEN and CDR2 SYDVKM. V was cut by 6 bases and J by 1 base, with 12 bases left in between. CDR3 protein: CASRSGTPNTEAFF. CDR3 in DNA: TGTGCCAGCAGATCCGGGACGCCGAACACTGAAGCTTTCTTT.

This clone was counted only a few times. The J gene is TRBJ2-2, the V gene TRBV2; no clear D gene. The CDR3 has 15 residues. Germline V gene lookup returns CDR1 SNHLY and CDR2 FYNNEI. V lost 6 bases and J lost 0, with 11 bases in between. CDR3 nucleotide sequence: TGTGCCAGCAGACCCAGTAACGCGAACACCGGGGAGCTGTTTTTT. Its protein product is CASRPSNANTGELFF. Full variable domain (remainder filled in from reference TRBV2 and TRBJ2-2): EPEVTQTPSHQVTQMGQEVILRCVPISNHLYFYWYRQILGQKVEFLVSFYNNEISEKSEIFDDQFSVERPDGSNFTLKIRSTKLEDSAMYFCASRPSNANTGELFFGEGSRLTVL.

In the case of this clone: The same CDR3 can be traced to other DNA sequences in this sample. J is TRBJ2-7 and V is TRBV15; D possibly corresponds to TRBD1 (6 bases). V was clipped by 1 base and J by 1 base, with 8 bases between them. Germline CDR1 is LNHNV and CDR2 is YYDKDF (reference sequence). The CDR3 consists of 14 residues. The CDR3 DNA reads TGTGCCACCAGCAGAGGAGGGGGATCCTACGAGCAGTACTTC. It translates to CATSRGGGSYEQYF.

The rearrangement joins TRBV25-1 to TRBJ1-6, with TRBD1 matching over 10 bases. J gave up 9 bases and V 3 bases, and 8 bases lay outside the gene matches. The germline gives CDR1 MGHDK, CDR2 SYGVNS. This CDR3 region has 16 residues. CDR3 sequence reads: CASSDAGQGGTSPLHF. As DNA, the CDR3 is TGTGCCAGCAGTGATGCTGGACAGGGGGGTACTTCACCCCTCCACTTT.

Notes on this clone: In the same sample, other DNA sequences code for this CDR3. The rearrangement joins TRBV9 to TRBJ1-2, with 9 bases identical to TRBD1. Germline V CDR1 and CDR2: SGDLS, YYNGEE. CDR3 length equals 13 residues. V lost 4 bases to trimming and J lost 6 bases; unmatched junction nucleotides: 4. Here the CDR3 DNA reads TGTGCCAGCAGCCCTCGACAGGGGGATGGCTACACCTTC. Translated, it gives CASSPRQGDGYTF.

The CDR3 bases are TGTGCCAGCAGTGAAGGGACTAGCGGGGGGCATGAGCAGTTCTTC. Its translation is CASSEGTSGGHEQFF. V usage is TRBV6-1 and J usage is TRBJ2-1, with TRBD2 matching 14 bases. Germline lookup yields CDR1 MNHNS and CDR2 SASEGT. The V segment lost 1 base and the J segment 8 bases; nucleotides outside the gene matches: 1. The CDR3 length is 15 residues.

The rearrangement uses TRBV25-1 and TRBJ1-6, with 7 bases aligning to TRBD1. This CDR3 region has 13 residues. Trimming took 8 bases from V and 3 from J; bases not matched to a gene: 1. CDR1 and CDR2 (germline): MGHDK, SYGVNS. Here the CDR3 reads CASRDSYNSPLHF. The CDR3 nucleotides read TGTGCCAGCCGGGACAGCTATAATTCACCCCTCCACTTT.

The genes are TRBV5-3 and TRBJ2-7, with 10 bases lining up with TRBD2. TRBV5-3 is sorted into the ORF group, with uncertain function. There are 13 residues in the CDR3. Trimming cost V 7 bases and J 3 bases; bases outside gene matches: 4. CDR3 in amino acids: CAREREGVYEQYF. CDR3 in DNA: TGTGCCAGAGAGCGGGAGGGCGTCTACGAGCAGTACTTC.

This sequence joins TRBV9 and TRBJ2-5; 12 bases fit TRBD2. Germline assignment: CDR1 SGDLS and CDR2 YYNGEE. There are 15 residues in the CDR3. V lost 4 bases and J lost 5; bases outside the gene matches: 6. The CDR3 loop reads CASSPGLAGVETQYF. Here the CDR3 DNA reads TGTGCCAGCAGCCCGGGACTAGCGGGCGTGGAGACCCAGTACTTC.

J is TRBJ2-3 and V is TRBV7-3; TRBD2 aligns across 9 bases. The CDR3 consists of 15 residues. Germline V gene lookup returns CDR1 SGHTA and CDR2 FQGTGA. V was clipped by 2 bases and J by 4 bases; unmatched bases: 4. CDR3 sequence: CASSLGAGGADTQYF. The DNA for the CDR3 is TGTGCCAGCAGCTTAGGGGCGGGAGGGGCAGATACGCAGTATTTT.

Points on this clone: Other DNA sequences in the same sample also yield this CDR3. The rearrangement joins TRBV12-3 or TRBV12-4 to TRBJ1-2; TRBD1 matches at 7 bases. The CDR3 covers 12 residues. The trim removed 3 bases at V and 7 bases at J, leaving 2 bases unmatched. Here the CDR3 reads CASSLGQSGYTF. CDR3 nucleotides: TGTGCCAGCAGTTTGGGACAGTCTGGCTACACCTTC.